These 23 T cell receptor beta chains share one sample of origin, sequenced in a study of blood T cell repertoires in COVID-19. Profiling relied on immunoSEQ multiplex PCR, and the TCRdb table lists in-frame clones only, not all of them. This table holds around 40,000 clones, just under 95% found once. The sequenced sample was peripheral blood. The receptors shown here come from a human donor with active COVID-19. The donor label of this sample is uncertain.

This clone has just one count. The rearrangement uses TRBV5-4 and TRBJ2-3; D remains ambiguous. The CDR3 runs to 15 residues. Trimming pared 4 bases from V and 0 bases from J, leaving 12 bases between. Germline loops: CDR1 SGHNT, CDR2 YYREEE (reference sequence). The chain's CDR3 is CASSLSEVSTDTQYF. CDR3 DNA sequence: TGTGCCAGCAGCCTCAGTGAGGTGAGCACAGATACGCAGTATTTT.

The V and J genes are TRBV5-1 and TRBJ2-4; 9 bases match TRBD1. Losses at the gene ends were 2 bases for V and 1 base for J; bases not matched to a gene: 7. CDR1 and CDR2 (germline): SGHRS, YFSETQ. The CDR3 runs 17 residues. CDR3 bases: TGCGCCAGCAGCTTTGGGACAGGGCCGGAGGCCAAAAACATTCAGTACTTC. Encoded protein: CASSFGTGPEAKNIQYF.

The chain links TRBV28 to TRBJ1-2; 7 bases are a match to TRBD1. Germline V gene sequence: CDR1 MDHEN, CDR2 SYDVKM. The CDR3 is made up of 14 amino acids. The J segment lost 4 bases and the V segment lost 6 bases, leaving 8 bases of the junction unmatched. CDR3 residues: CASRRDTGAYGYTF. CDR3 in DNA: TGTGCCAGCAGGAGAGACACAGGGGCCTATGGCTACACCTTC.

J is TRBJ1-5 and V is TRBV27; the D gene is possibly TRBD1 (6 bases). The V gene's germline CDR1 is MNHEY and CDR2 SMNVEV (reference sequence). The CDR3 loop spans 13 amino acids. Trimming cost V 2 bases and J 4 bases, with 6 bases left between them. CDR3 in amino acids: CASSLRGNQPQHF. The DNA for the CDR3 is TGTGCCAGCAGTTTAAGGGGGAATCAGCCCCAGCATTTT.

This clone was detected only once. The chain couples TRBV7-9 to TRBJ2-1; D ambiguous. This CDR3 region has 12 residues. Per germline, CDR1 SEHNR and CDR2 FQNEAQ (reference sequence). Between the trimmed V and J ends, which lost 11 bases and 8 bases, there was a span of 16 bases. The DNA of the CDR3 is TGTGCCGGAGCTGAATTATTGGATGAGCAGTTCTTC. This encodes CAGAELLDEQFF. Combining the CDR3 with reference TRBV7-9 and TRBJ2-1 gives the whole variable domain DTGVSQNPRHKITKRGQNVTFRCDPISEHNRLYWYRQTLGQGPEFLTYFQNEAQLEKSRLLSDRFSAERPKGSFSTLEIQRTEQGDSAMYLCAGAELLDEQFFGPGTRLTVL.

The chain combines TRBV18 with TRBJ1-2; D is uncertain. Germline loops: CDR1 KGHSH, CDR2 LQKENI. V was shortened by 0 bases and J by 8 bases, with 13 bases between the two germline ends. The CDR3 totals 14 residues. The CDR3, as DNA: TGTGCCAGCTCACCACCGTCGACACCGGGAGGCTACACCTTC. This sequence encodes CASSPPSTPGGYTF.

V gene TRBV5-1 combines with J gene TRBJ2-1; weak D call: TRBD1 (5 bases). The germline V gene encodes CDR1 SGHRS and CDR2 YFSETQ. The CDR3 consists of 15 residues. V lost 1 base, J lost 7 bases, and 15 bases lay in between. The CDR3, as DNA: TGCGCCAGCAGCTTGAGTGTGACAGATCGGAATGAGCAGTTCTTC. This sequence encodes CASSLSVTDRNEQFF.

The V gene is TRBV6-1, the J gene TRBJ1-4; D uncertain. V lost 2 bases to trimming and J lost 16 bases, with 8 bases between them. From germline, CDR1 is MNHNS and CDR2 SASEGT. The CDR3 consists of 10 residues. DNA of the CDR3: TGTGCCAGCAGTGAAAGAGGGCAGTTTTTT. Translating it yields CASSERGQFF.

The rearrangement uses TRBV5-1 and TRBJ2-1; 10 bases align to TRBD2. The V gene end was trimmed by 0 bases and the J gene end by 14 bases; junction bases not matched to a gene: 8. CDR1 and CDR2 from the germline V gene are SGHRS and YFSETQ. The CDR3 is 14 amino acids. The CDR3 nucleotides are TGCGCCAGCAGCTTGGGGACTAGCGGTGCCCGGGAGTTCTTC. It encodes CASSLGTSGAREFF.

This clone has a single count. The chain employs TRBV5-1 and TRBJ2-2; TRBD1 matches at 8 bases. The CDR3 sequence is 15 residues long. Germline V CDR1 and CDR2: SGHRS, YFSETQ. The ends lost 4 bases at V and 6 bases at J; junction bases unmatched: 8. CDR3 nucleotides: TGCGCCAGCAGCACCCGGACAGGGTCCCCCGGGGAGCTGTTTTTT. This sequence encodes CASSTRTGSPGELFF.

V gene TRBV5-1 combines with J gene TRBJ2-7; 11 bases match TRBD2. CDR1 SGHRS and CDR2 YFSETQ come from the germline V gene. With V trimmed by 0 bases and J by 0 bases, 8 bases remained unmatched. This CDR3 comprises 18 residues. DNA for the CDR3: TGCGCCAGCAGCTTGGGGATGACTAGCGGGGATTACTCCTACGAGCAGTACTTC. Translating it yields CASSLGMTSGDYSYEQYF.

The chain combines TRBV27 with TRBJ2-4; no clear D gene. This CDR3 region has 15 residues. CDR1 and CDR2 (germline): MNHEY, SMNVEV (reference sequence). Trimming left V 6 bases short and J 1 base short, with 13 bases between. CDR3 in amino acids: CASSPEFGAKNIQYF. CDR3 coding DNA: TGTGCCAGCAGCCCTGAATTCGGGGCCAAAAACATTCAGTACTTC.

This chain links TRBV5-4 with TRBJ2-7; 7 nucleotides align to TRBD2. This CDR3 region has 14 residues. V shed 4 bases, J shed 2 bases, and the junction held 6 bases outside the gene matches. Germline CDR1 and CDR2: SGHNT and YYREEE (reference sequence). The CDR3 bases are TGTGCCAGCAGCAGGGAGGGATTGACCTACGAGCAGTACTTC. Its translation: CASSREGLTYEQYF.

This clone has only a few counts. The chain combines TRBV7-8 with TRBJ2-2; D is possibly TRBD2 (7 bases). Germline CDR1 SGHVS, CDR2 FQNEAQ. V dropped 0 bases and J dropped 5 bases, with 10 bases sitting between them. This CDR3 has 15 amino acids. Here the CDR3 DNA reads TGTGCCAGCAGCTTAGCCGGGGGGCAAACCGGGGAGCTGTTTTTT. Amino acid sequence: CASSLAGGQTGELFF.

The chain joins TRBV6-5 to TRBJ2-5; possible D gene TRBD1, 6 bases. Between the trimmed V and J ends, which lost 0 bases and 3 bases, there was a span of 14 bases. The germline V gene encodes CDR1 MNHEY and CDR2 SVGAGI. This CDR3 contains 16 residues. The CDR3 region is CASSYSGAGAEETQYF. CDR3 coding DNA: TGTGCCAGCAGTTACTCTGGGGCAGGGGCGGAAGAGACCCAGTACTTC.

This chain connects TRBV3-1 (or the pseudogene TRBV3-2) to TRBJ2-1; 9 bases fit TRBD2. With 4 bases clipped from V and 2 bases from J, the junction kept 3 bases outside the gene matches. This CDR3 has 15 amino acids. In germline, CDR1 is LGHDT, CDR2 YNNKEL (reference sequence). CDR3 bases: TGTGCCAGCAGCCTCGGGACTAGCACCTACAATGAGCAGTTCTTC. Translating gives CASSLGTSTYNEQFF.

The chain couples TRBV11-2 to TRBJ2-1; 7 bases agree with TRBD2. J was trimmed by 9 bases and V by 5 bases; bases with no gene match: 13. The germline CDR1 and CDR2 sequences are SGHAT and FQNNGV. The CDR3 extends over 15 amino acids. The CDR3 nucleotides are TGTGCCAGCAGCGATCGCCTCGGCGCGGGGGTTGAGCAGTTCTTC. Protein: CASSDRLGAGVEQFF.

The DNA for the CDR3 is TGTGCCAGTAGTCTCCCCCTCAGGGGAACTGAAGCTTTCTTT. This codes for CASSLPLRGTEAFF. The chain has TRBV19 and TRBJ1-1, with TRBD1 as a possible D gene (6 bases). The germline V and J ends were trimmed by 5 bases and 5 bases, with 15 bases remaining between them. Germline CDR1 and CDR2: LNHDA and SQIVND (reference sequence). The CDR3 extends over 14 amino acids. Looking up the rest from reference TRBV19 and TRBJ1-1 gives the full variable domain: DGGITQSPKYLFRKEGQNVTLSCEQNLNHDAMYWYRQDPGQGLRLIYYSQIVNDFQKGDIAEGYSVSREKKESFPLTVTSAQKNPTAFYLCASSLPLRGTEAFFGQGTRLTVV.

This sequence joins TRBV18 and TRBJ2-3, with D possibly matching TRBD2 (7 bases). V was cut by 2 bases and J by 2 bases, with 17 bases left in between. The CDR3 runs to 17 residues. Per the germline V gene, CDR1 is KGHSH and CDR2 is LQKENI. This CDR3 reads CASSPSGTTLATDTQYF. The CDR3 nucleotides are TGTGCCAGCTCACCAAGCGGGACAACTCTCGCCACAGATACGCAGTATTTT.

CDR3 residues: CASRIPGDRQETQYF. The CDR3, as DNA: TGTGCCAGCAGAATCCCAGGGGACCGACAAGAGACCCAGTACTTC. This chain links TRBV28 with TRBJ2-5; D perhaps matches TRBD1 (6 bases). The ends were cut back, 6 bases at V and 2 bases at J, with 16 bases in the middle. The CDR3 is made up of 15 amino acids. Germline V CDR1 and CDR2: MDHEN, SYDVKM.

The chain uses TRBV5-6 and TRBJ2-5; TRBD2 aligns across 12 bases. The CDR3 is 16 residues long. V dropped 2 bases and J dropped 1; count of bases not matched to a gene: 3. Germline-derived CDR1 and CDR2 are SGHDT and YYEEEE. CDR3 in DNA: TGTGCCAGCAGCTTAACTAGCGGGGGGCCCCAAGAGACCCAGTACTTC. This codes for CASSLTSGGPQETQYF. The whole variable domain, remainder taken from reference TRBV5-6 and TRBJ2-5, is DAGVTQSPTHLIKTRGQQVTLRCSPKSGHDTVSWYQQALGQGPQFIFQYYEEEERQRGNFPDRFSGHQFPNYSSELNVNALLLGDSALYLCASSLTSGGPQETQYFGPGTRLLVL.

CDR3 coding DNA: TGTGCCAGCAGCTTGGGACAGATAAATTCACCCCTCCACTTT. Translation gives CASSLGQINSPLHF. The V and J genes are TRBV5-8 and TRBJ1-6; perhaps TRBD1 as D (5 bases). V gave up 0 bases and J gave up 7 bases, with 8 bases separating them. The CDR3 runs 14 residues. The germline gives CDR1 SGHTS, CDR2 YDEGEE. The complete variable domain, with remaining parts taken from reference TRBV5-8 and TRBJ1-6, reads EAGVTQSPTHLIKTRGQQATLRCSPISGHTSVYWYQQALGLGLQFLLWYDEGEERNRGNFPPRFSGRQFPNYSSELNVNALELEDSALYLCASSLGQINSPLHFGNGTRLTVT.

The chain joins TRBV19 to TRBJ2-1, with 7 bases fitting TRBD1. J was trimmed by 4 bases and V by 7 bases; bases with no gene match: 4. Germline assignment: CDR1 LNHDA and CDR2 SQIVND (reference sequence). This CDR3 has 13 amino acids. CDR3 residues: CASTAGGYNEQFF. CDR3 in DNA: TGTGCCAGTACCGCAGGGGGATACAATGAGCAGTTCTTC.